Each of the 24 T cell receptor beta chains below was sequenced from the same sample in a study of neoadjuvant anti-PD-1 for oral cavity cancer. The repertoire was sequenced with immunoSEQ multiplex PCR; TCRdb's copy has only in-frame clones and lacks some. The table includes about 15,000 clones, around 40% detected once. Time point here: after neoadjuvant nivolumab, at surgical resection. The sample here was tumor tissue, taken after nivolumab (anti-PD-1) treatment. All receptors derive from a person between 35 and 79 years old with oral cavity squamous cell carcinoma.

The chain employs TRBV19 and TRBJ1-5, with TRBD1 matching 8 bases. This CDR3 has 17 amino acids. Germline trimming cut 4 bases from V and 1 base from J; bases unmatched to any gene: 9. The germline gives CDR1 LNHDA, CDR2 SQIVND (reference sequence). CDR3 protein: CASSKTRTGRSNQPQHF. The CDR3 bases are TGTGCCAGTAGTAAAACACGGACAGGGCGCAGCAATCAGCCCCAGCATTTT.

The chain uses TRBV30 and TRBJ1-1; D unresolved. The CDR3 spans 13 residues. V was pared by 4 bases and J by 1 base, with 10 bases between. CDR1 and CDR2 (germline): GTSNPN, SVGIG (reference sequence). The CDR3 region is CAWIPDKNTEAFF. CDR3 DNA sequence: TGTGCCTGGATCCCCGACAAGAACACTGAAGCTTTCTTT.

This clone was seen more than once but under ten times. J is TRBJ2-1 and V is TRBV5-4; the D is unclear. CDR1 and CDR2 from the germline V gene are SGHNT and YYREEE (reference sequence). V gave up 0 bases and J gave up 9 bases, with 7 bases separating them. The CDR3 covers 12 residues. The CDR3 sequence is CASSLVGGEQFF. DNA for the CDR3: TGTGCCAGCAGCTTGGTTGGTGGTGAGCAGTTCTTC.

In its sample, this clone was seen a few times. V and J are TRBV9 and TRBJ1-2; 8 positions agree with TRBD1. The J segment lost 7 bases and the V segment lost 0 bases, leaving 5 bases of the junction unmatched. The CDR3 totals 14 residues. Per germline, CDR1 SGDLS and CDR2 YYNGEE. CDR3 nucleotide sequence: TGTGCCAGCAGCGTAGTGAACAGGGGGGGTGGCTACACCTTC. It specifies CASSVVNRGGGYTF.

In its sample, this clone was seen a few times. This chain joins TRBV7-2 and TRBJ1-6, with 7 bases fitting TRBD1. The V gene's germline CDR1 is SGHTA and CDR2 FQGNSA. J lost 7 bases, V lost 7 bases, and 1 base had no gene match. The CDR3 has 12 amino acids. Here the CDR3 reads CASTQGNSPLHF. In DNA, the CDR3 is TGTGCCAGCACACAGGGGAATTCACCCCTCCACTTT.

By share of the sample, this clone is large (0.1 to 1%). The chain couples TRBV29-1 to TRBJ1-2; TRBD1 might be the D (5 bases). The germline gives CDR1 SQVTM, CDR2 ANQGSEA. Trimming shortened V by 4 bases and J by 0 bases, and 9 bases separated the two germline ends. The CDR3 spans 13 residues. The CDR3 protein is CSVAPTANYGYTF. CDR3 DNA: TGCAGCGTTGCCCCGACAGCTAACTATGGCTACACCTTC. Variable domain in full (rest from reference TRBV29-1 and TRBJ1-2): SAVISQKPSRDICQRGTSLTIQCQVDSQVTMMFWYRQQPGQSLTLIATANQGSEATYESGFVIDKFPISRPNLTFSTLTVSNMSPEDSSIYLCSVAPTANYGYTFGSGTRLTVV.

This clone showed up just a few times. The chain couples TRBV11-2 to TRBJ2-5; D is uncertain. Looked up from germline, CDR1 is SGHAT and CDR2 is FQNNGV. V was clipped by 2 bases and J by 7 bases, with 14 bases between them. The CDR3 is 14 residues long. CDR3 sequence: CASSLTANPWTQYF. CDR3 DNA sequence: TGTGCCAGCAGCTTAACGGCTAACCCGTGGACCCAGTACTTC.

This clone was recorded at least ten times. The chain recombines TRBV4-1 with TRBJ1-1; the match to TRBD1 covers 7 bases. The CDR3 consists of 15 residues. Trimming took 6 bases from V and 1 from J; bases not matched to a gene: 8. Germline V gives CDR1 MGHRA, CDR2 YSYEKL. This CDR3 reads CASRLNDRENTEAFF. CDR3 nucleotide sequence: TGCGCCAGCAGGTTGAATGACAGGGAGAACACTGAAGCTTTCTTT.

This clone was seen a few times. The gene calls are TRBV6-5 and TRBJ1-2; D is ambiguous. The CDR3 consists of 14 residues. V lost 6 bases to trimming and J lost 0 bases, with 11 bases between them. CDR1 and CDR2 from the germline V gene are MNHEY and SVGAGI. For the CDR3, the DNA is TGTGCCAGCAGGCCTCAACCGGCTAACTATGGCTACACCTTC. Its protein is CASRPQPANYGYTF.

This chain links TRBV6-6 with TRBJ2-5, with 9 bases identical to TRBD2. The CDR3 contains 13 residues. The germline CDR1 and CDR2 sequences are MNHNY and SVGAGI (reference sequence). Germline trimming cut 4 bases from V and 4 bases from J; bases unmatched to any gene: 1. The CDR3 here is CASSSRGGETQYF. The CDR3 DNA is TGTGCCAGCAGTTCGCGGGGGGGAGAGACCCAGTACTTC.

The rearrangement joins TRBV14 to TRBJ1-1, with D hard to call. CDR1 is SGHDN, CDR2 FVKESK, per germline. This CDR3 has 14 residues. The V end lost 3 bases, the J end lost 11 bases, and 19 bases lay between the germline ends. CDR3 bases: TGTGCCAGCAGCCAGGAAGAGGGAACTTCCAGGGCTTTCTTT. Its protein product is CASSQEEGTSRAFF.

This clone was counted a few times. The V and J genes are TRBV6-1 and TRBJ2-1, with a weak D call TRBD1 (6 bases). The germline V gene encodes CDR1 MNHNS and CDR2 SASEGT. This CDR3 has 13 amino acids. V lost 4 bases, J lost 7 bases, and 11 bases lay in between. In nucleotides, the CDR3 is TGTGCCAGCAGTGCGCAGGGGAGAAATGAGCAGTTCTTC. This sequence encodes CASSAQGRNEQFF.

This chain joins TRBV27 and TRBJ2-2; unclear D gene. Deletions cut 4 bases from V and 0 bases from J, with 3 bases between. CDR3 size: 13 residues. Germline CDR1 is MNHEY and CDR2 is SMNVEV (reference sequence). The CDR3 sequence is CASSSSNTGELFF. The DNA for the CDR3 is TGTGCCAGCAGTTCCTCGAACACCGGGGAGCTGTTTTTT.

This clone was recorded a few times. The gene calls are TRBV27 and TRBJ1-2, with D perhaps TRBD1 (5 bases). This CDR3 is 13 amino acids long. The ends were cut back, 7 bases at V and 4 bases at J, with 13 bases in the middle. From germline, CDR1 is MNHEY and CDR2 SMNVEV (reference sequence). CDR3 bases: TGTGCCAGCACCTCAGGGTCTGCCTATGGCTACACCTTC. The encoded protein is CASTSGSAYGYTF.

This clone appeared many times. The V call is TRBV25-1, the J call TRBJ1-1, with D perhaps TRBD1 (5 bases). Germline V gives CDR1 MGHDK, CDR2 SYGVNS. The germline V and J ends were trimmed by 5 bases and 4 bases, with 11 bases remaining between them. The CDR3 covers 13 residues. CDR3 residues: CASSPQGGTEAFF. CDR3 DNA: TGTGCCAGCAGTCCCCAGGGTGGCACTGAAGCTTTCTTT.

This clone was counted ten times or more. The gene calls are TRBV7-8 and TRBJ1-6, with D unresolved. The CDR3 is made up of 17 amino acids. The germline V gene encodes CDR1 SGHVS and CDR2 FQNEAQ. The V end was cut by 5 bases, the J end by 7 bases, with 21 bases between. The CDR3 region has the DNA TGTGCCAGCAGCCCAAGGCGGGTAGGGAGGTGGAATTCACCCCTCCACTTT. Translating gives CASSPRRVGRWNSPLHF.

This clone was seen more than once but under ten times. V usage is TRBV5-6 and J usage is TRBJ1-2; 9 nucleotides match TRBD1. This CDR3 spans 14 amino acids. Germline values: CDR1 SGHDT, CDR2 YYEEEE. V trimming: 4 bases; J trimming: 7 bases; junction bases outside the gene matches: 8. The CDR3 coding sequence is TGTGCCAGCAGCCTCGGGACAGGGATTGCTGGCTACACCTTC. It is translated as CASSLGTGIAGYTF.

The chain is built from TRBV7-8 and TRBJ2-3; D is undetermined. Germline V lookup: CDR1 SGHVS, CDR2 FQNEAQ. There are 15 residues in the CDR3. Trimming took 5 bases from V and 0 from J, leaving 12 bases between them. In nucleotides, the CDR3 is TGTGCCAGCAGCCGTCTAGAGGCTAGCACAGATACGCAGTATTTT. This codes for CASSRLEASTDTQYF.

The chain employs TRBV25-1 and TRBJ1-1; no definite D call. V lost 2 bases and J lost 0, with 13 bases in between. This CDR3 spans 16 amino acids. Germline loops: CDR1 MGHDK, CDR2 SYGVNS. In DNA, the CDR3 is TGTGCCAGCAGTGAAGCCGCGGGAACCATGAACACTGAAGCTTTCTTT. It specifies CASSEAAGTMNTEAFF. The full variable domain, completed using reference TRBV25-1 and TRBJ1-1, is EADIYQTPRYLVIGTGKKITLECSQTMGHDKMYWYQQDPGMELHLIHYSYGVNSTEKGDLSSESTVSRIRTEHFPLTLESARPSHTSQYLCASSEAAGTMNTEAFFGQGTRLTVV.

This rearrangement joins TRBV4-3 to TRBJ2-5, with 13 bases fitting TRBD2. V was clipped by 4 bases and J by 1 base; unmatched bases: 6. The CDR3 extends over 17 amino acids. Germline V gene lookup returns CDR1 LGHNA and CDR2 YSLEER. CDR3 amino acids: CASSLQGLAGVQETQYF. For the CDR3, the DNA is TGCGCCAGCAGCCTACAAGGACTAGCGGGGGTCCAAGAGACCCAGTACTTC.

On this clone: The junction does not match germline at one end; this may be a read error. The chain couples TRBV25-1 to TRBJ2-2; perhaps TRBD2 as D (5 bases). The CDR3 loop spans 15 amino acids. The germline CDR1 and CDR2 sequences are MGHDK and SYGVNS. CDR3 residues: CASSEWTAYTGDLFF. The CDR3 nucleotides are TGTGCCAGCAGTGAATGGACGGCCTACACCGGGGATCTGTTTTTT.

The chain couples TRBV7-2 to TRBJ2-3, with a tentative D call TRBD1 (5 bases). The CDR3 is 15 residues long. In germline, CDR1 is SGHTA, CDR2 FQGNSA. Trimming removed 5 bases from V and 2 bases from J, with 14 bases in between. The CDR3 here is CASSPRSGHTDTQYF. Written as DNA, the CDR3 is TGTGCCAGCAGCCCTAGGTCAGGACACACAGATACGCAGTATTTT.

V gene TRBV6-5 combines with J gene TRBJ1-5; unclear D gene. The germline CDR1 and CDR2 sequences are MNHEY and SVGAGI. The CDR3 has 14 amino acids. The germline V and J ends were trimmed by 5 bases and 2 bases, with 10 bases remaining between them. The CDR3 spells CASSVRQGNQPQHF. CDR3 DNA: TGTGCCAGCAGTGTCCGGCAGGGCAATCAGCCCCAGCATTTT.

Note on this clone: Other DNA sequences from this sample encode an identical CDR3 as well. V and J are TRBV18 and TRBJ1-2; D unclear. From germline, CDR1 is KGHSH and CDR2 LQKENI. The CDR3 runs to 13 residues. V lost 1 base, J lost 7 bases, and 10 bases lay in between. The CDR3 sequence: CASSPQGLGGYTF. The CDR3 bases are TGTGCCAGCTCACCACAGGGTCTGGGTGGCTACACCTTC.